This T cell receptor beta chain was captured in a study of cytomegalovirus exposure and HLA in healthy donors. On this clone: Its specificity is not known.

When sampled, the donors appeared nominally healthy, though they likely had unrecorded immune exposures. The V and J ends lost 7 bases and 5 bases, in that order; junction bases with no gene match: 10. Per germline, CDR1 MNHEY and CDR2 SMNVEV (reference sequence). The CDR3 is 15 amino acids. Study-level points and caveats: A later examination showed that TCR association rates differed by HLA locus, with DRB1 most and HLA-C fewest. Later work found most CMV-associated TCR beta chains apparently HLA-restricted.

Primers included in the PCR were 60 Vbeta and 13 Jbeta primers. The data were produced by immunoSEQ multiplex PCR, yet TCRdb's version contains in-frame clones alone and is incomplete. Found here are some 98,000 clones, about three quarters of them singletons; the top ten hold roughly 7.7%. Input material: PBMCs. The TCR sequence derives from a human donor in good health. V is TRBV27 and J is TRBJ2-5; TRBD2 matches at 10 bases. The CDR3 spells CASTPASGGGETQYF. The DNA for the CDR3 is TGTGCCAGCACCCCCGCTAGCGGGGGAGGGGAGACCCAGTACTTC.